These 10 T cell receptor beta chains originate from one sample sequenced in a study of vaccination and CD4 T cells after COVID-19 (dated by TCRdb to 2022 to 2024). These receptors have no known antigen. Library preparation used PCR. This sample was sequenced with an Illumina iSeq 100. At the Johns Hopkins FTIC core, DNA from the cultured CD4+ T cells underwent TCR sequencing with the Oncomine TCR Beta short-read assay. TCRdb reworked the public reads: Q25 trimming with fastp, MiXCR clone assembly, productive beta chains retained. One record per CDR3 amino acid sequence lists the most common genes and DNA. The sample table shows over 8,500 distinct CDR3 sequences, and 60% are seen once. Around 25% of the sample comes from the top ten. The treatment or condition label, read with the paper, signifies: approximately 11-day PBMC culture with coronavirus spike peptide pools or control peptides (ViraFEST assay). CD4+ T cells from unexposed donors were collected before the COVID-19 pandemic (2011-2018).

Specimen: CD4+ T cells from blood, cultured in vitro. The receptors here all came from a human donor in good health.

V usage is TRBV6-2 or TRBV6-3 and J usage is TRBJ2-3, with D possibly TRBD2 on 6 matching bases. Germline V gene lookup returns CDR1 MNHEY and CDR2 SVGEGT. CDR3 length: 15 amino acids. Trimming pared 2 bases from V and 2 bases from J, leaving 11 bases between. This CDR3 is CASSYLGGATDTQYF. The CDR3 DNA is TGTGCCAGCAGTTACCTTGGCGGGGCCACAGATACGCAGTATTTT.

This clonotype was seen a handful of times. The chain uses TRBV20-1 and TRBJ1-5; 10 bases are a match to TRBD1. The CDR3 sequence is 15 residues long. The V segment lost 6 bases and the J segment 4 bases; nucleotides outside the gene matches: 9. Germline loops: CDR1 DFQATT, CDR2 SNEGSKA (reference sequence). In DNA, the CDR3 is TGCAGTGCCTCAAAGCGGACAGGGGGAAATCAGCCCCAGCATTTT. Its protein is CSASKRTGGNQPQHF.

The chain employs TRBV19 and TRBJ1-1; D is perhaps TRBD1 (6 bases). Deletions cut 6 bases from V and 5 bases from J, with 16 bases between. The CDR3 consists of 14 residues. CDR1 LNHDA and CDR2 SQIVND come from the germline V gene (reference sequence). DNA of the CDR3: TGTGCCAGTAGCCTCAGAAGGGGGTGGACTGAAGCTTTCTTT. This sequence encodes CASSLRRGWTEAFF.

The rearrangement joins TRBV7-2 to TRBJ2-1; D is ambiguous. This CDR3 has 13 residues. Germline lookup yields CDR1 SGHTA and CDR2 FQGNSA. Between the trimmed V and J ends, which lost 5 bases and 3 bases, there was a span of 8 bases. The CDR3 DNA reads TGTGCCAGCAGCCCCGACCTCTACAATGAGCAGTTCTTC. As protein: CASSPDLYNEQFF.

The gene calls are TRBV20-1 and TRBJ1-5; D is perhaps TRBD1 (5 bases). Trimming took 5 bases from V and 4 from J, leaving 12 bases between them. Looked up from germline, CDR1 is DFQATT and CDR2 is SNEGSKA (reference sequence). The CDR3 totals 13 residues. CDR3 protein: CSAASGLNQPQHF. CDR3 DNA sequence: TGCAGTGCTGCCTCGGGACTTAATCAGCCCCAGCATTTT.

In its sample, this clonotype was seen once. The chain uses TRBV19 and TRBJ1-5, with a possible D match to TRBD1 (6 bases). The CDR3 spans 16 residues. Germline CDR1 reads LNHDA; CDR2 reads SQIVND (reference sequence). Trimming removed 5 bases at V and 4 bases at J, with 18 bases between. The CDR3 DNA reads TGTGCCAGTAGTGGAGGGGGAACAGGGCGAAATCAGCCCCAGCATTTT. Its protein product is CASSGGGTGRNQPQHF.

The V and J genes are TRBV6-4 and TRBJ2-7, with D tentatively TRBD2 (6 bases). The CDR3 is made up of 16 amino acids. The germline gives CDR1 MRHNA, CDR2 SNTAGT. Trimming cost V 4 bases and J 3 bases, with 19 bases left between them. The DNA of the CDR3 is TGTGCCAGCAGTGCCCCGGGACTCGAGGACCTCTACGAGCAGTACTTC. Translated, it gives CASSAPGLEDLYEQYF.

In nucleotides, the CDR3 is TGTGCCAGCAGCCTTATAGCAGATACGCAGTATTTT. Protein sequence: CASSLIADTQYF. The genes are TRBV27 and TRBJ2-3; D gene unclear. V shed 6 bases and J shed 4 bases, with 8 bases lying between them. The CDR3 is 12 amino acids. Germline loops: CDR1 MNHEY, CDR2 SMNVEV (reference sequence).

J is TRBJ2-5 and V is TRBV11-2, with unresolved D. Germline CDR1 and CDR2: SGHAT and FQNNGV. Trimming shortened V by 1 base and J by 5 bases, and 8 bases separated the two germline ends. CDR3 length: 13 amino acids. The CDR3 sequence: CASSLGARETQYF. The CDR3 region has the DNA TGTGCCAGCAGCTTAGGAGCTCGGGAGACCCAGTACTTC.

The V gene is TRBV6-5, the J gene TRBJ1-3, with D unresolved. CDR3 length: 15 residues. The V end lost 2 bases, the J end lost 1 base, and 9 bases lay between the germline ends. Per the germline V gene, CDR1 is MNHEY and CDR2 is SVGAGI. DNA of the CDR3: TGTGCCAGCAGTTACAGGGATAGATCTGGAAACACCATATATTTT. Its translation is CASSYRDRSGNTIYF.